Presented here are 22 T cell receptor beta chains from one specimen sequenced in a study of T-cell reconstitution after alpha-beta-depleted transplantation in children. Preparation of the TCRbeta library involved a method that used unique molecular identifiers. MiXCR, run by TCRdb on the PCR reads, gives a single entry per CDR3 protein. The table records just over 950,000 distinct CDR3 sequences, roughly 29% of them present only once. The source was PBMCs, mostly from graft donor cells, collected 360 days after TCRalphabeta/CD19-depleted stem cell transplant. These receptors came from a boy younger than two who had a stem cell transplant for SCID, so the T cells may come from the graft donor.

This CDR3 is CASSEPRGGYNEQFF. The CDR3 bases are TGTGCCAGCAGTGAGCCTCGGGGGGGCTACAATGAGCAGTTCTTC. The chain is built from TRBV9 and TRBJ2-1; TRBD2 agrees at 8 bases. V shed 5 bases, J shed 3 bases, and the junction held 7 bases outside the gene matches. The CDR3 sequence is 15 residues long. CDR1 SGDLS and CDR2 YYNGEE come from the germline V gene.

A few counts support this clonotype. The J gene is TRBJ1-1, the V gene TRBV20-1; tentatively, D is TRBD1 (6 bases). Germline lookup yields CDR1 DFQATT and CDR2 SNEGSKA (reference sequence). Trimming cost V 1 base and J 6 bases, with 18 bases left between them. The CDR3 has 15 residues. Here the CDR3 reads CSARVTRGALPEAFF. The CDR3 bases are TGCAGTGCTAGAGTTACGAGGGGGGCGCTTCCTGAAGCTTTCTTT.

The chain combines TRBV6-2 or TRBV6-3 with TRBJ1-4; 11 positions agree with TRBD1. V lost 6 bases, J lost 5 bases, and 8 bases stayed unmatched. CDR1 and CDR2 (germline): MNHEY, SVGEGT. This CDR3 has 16 amino acids. In DNA, the CDR3 is TGTGCCAGCAGCAAAGGACAGGGGGCAAGAAATGAAAAACTGTTTTTT. Amino acid sequence: CASSKGQGARNEKLFF.

The chain combines TRBV7-7 with TRBJ2-5; D could derive from TRBD1 or TRBD2 (5 bases each). CDR1 and CDR2 (germline): SSHAT, FNYEAQ (reference sequence). The germline V and J ends were trimmed by 3 bases and 2 bases, with 19 bases remaining between them. The CDR3 runs 17 residues. CDR3 nucleotides: TGTGCCAGCAGCTTTAGGACGGGACGGGCGGCTCAAGAGACCCAGTACTTC. It is translated as CASSFRTGRAAQETQYF. Complete variable domain (other parts from reference TRBV7-7 and TRBJ2-5): GAGVSQSPRYKVTKRGQDVTLRCDPISSHATLYWYQQALGQGPEFLTYFNYEAQPDKSGLPSDRFSAERPEGSISTLTIQRTEQRDSAMYRCASSFRTGRAAQETQYFGPGTRLLVL.

The sample holds a few counts of this clonotype. The chain joins TRBV7-6 to TRBJ2-4; D is perhaps TRBD1 (6 bases). CDR3 length: 15 amino acids. CDR1 is SGHVS and CDR2 is FNYEAQ in the germline V gene. V lost 0 bases and J 9 bases, leaving 15 bases between the germline ends. The CDR3, as DNA: TGTGCCAGCAGCTTAGCGGCCACATCCAGGGGCATTCAGTACTTC. This codes for CASSLAATSRGIQYF. The variable domain in full, with the rest retrieved from reference TRBV7-6 and TRBJ2-4, is GAGVSQSPRYKVTKRGQDVALRCDPISGHVSLYWYRQALGQGPEFLTYFNYEAQQDKSGLPNDRFSAERPEGSISTLTIQRTEQRDSAMYRCASSLAATSRGIQYFGAGTRLSVL.

This clonotype was seen more than once but under ten times. The chain carries TRBV27 and TRBJ2-2; D is perhaps TRBD1 (6 bases). The CDR3 spans 16 residues. Germline CDR1 is MNHEY and CDR2 is SMNVEV (reference sequence). The V end lost 0 bases, the J end lost 6 bases, and 14 bases lay between the germline ends. CDR3 coding DNA: TGTGCCAGCAGTTTATCACCAGGGGTAACGGCCGGGGAGCTGTTTTTT. This encodes CASSLSPGVTAGELFF.

In this sample, this clonotype turned up a few times. V and J are TRBV20-1 and TRBJ2-7; D may be TRBD2 (6 bases). CDR1 DFQATT and CDR2 SNEGSKA come from the germline V gene (reference sequence). The CDR3 runs 13 residues. V was shortened by 7 bases and J by 2 bases, with 15 bases between the two germline ends. CDR3 residues: CSVGGTLPYEQYF. The DNA for the CDR3 is TGCAGTGTGGGGGGAACTCTACCCTACGAGCAGTACTTC.

This clonotype was recorded a few times. This chain links TRBV5-4 with TRBJ2-3; D uncertain. Per germline, CDR1 SGHNT and CDR2 YYREEE (reference sequence). V lost 1 base to trimming and J lost 2 bases, with 5 bases between them. The CDR3 runs 13 residues. The CDR3 is CASSLTLTDTQYF. For the CDR3, the DNA is TGTGCCAGCAGCTTGACTCTCACAGATACGCAGTATTTT.

The sample holds a few counts of this clonotype. The rearrangement links TRBV4-1 to TRBJ2-5, with D perhaps being TRBD1 or TRBD2 (5 bases each). Germline V CDR1 and CDR2: MGHRA, YSYEKL. The CDR3 has 14 residues. Trimming cost V 4 bases and J 5 bases, with 14 bases left between them. The CDR3 coding sequence is TGCGCCAGCAGCCGAGACGAGGGGTGGGAGACCCAGTACTTC. Translated: CASSRDEGWETQYF.

The chain is built from TRBV6-5 and TRBJ1-2; D unresolved. CDR1 MNHEY and CDR2 SVGAGI come from the germline V gene. V lost 0 bases, J lost 1 base, and 12 bases lay in between. This CDR3 is 16 amino acids long. The CDR3 DNA sequence: TGTGCCAGCAGTTACTCGAGGAGCGGCTTTAACTATGGCTACACCTTC. It specifies CASSYSRSGFNYGYTF.

The chain has TRBV27 and TRBJ2-4; a possible D gene is TRBD1 (5 bases). The ends were cut back, 0 bases at V and 3 bases at J, with 15 bases in the middle. Germline CDR1 MNHEY, CDR2 SMNVEV (reference sequence). The CDR3 spans 17 residues. CDR3 protein: CASSLSGRTRGKNIQYF. The CDR3 region has the DNA TGTGCCAGCAGTTTATCGGGTCGGACAAGGGGCAAAAACATTCAGTACTTC.

There are a few counts of this clonotype. CDR3 DNA sequence: TGTGCCACCAGCGGTAACGCGCAGGGAATACCCTACAATGAGCAGTTCTTC. It specifies CATSGNAQGIPYNEQFF. The chain recombines TRBV15 with TRBJ2-1, with D possibly TRBD1 on 5 matching bases. Germline V gene lookup returns CDR1 LNHNV and CDR2 YYDKDF (reference sequence). The CDR3 covers 17 residues. The V and J ends lost 5 bases and 2 bases respectively, with 19 bases between them.

This clonotype was counted between two and nine times. The chain joins TRBV19 to TRBJ1-4; the D gene is possibly TRBD1 (5 bases). The CDR3 contains 14 residues. Trimming pared 7 bases from V and 8 bases from J, leaving 17 bases between. Germline CDR1 LNHDA, CDR2 SQIVND (reference sequence). CDR3: CASNVGPTREKLFF. The CDR3 DNA is TGTGCCAGTAATGTGGGACCGACCAGGGAAAAACTGTTTTTT.

In its sample, this clonotype was seen a few times. V is TRBV29-1 and J is TRBJ2-5; a weak D match, TRBD2 (5 bases). This CDR3 spans 13 amino acids. V was cut by 2 bases and J by 6 bases, with 13 bases left in between. CDR1 and CDR2 from the germline V gene are SQVTM and ANQGSEA. The CDR3: CSVEWGSVKTQYF. DNA of the CDR3: TGCAGCGTTGAATGGGGTAGCGTAAAGACCCAGTACTTC.

This clonotype was observed a handful of times. The gene calls are TRBV20-1 and TRBJ1-5, with D unclear. V gave up 2 bases and J gave up 6 bases, with 11 bases separating them. From germline, CDR1 is DFQATT and CDR2 SNEGSKA (reference sequence). This CDR3 has 13 residues. Written as DNA, the CDR3 is TGCAGTGCTAGATCGGGTGCGGGTCAGCCCCAGCATTTT. The encoded protein is CSARSGAGQPQHF.

This clonotype was seen at least ten times. The V gene is TRBV20-1, the J gene TRBJ2-2; weak D call: TRBD1 (6 bases). Germline V gene data show CDR1 as DFQATT and CDR2 as SNEGSKA (reference sequence). This CDR3 has 17 residues. V lost 5 bases and J lost 5, with 24 bases in between. The CDR3 reads CSASGLRQVPGTGELFF. CDR3 in DNA: TGCAGTGCTTCTGGCTTACGACAGGTCCCAGGGACCGGGGAGCTGTTTTTT.

This clonotype came up a few times. J is TRBJ2-7 and V is TRBV7-2; D possibly corresponds to TRBD2 (6 bases). This CDR3 has 14 amino acids. V shed 3 bases and J shed 3 bases, with 12 bases lying between them. In germline, CDR1 is SGHTA, CDR2 FQGNSA. The CDR3 is CASSLGRKYYEQYF. As DNA, the CDR3 is TGTGCCAGCAGCTTGGGGAGGAAGTACTACGAGCAGTACTTC.

This clonotype was picked up a small number of times. The V call is TRBV3-1, the J call TRBJ2-1; TRBD1 is a possible D gene (7 bases). Deletions cut 1 base from V and 9 bases from J, with 10 bases between. This CDR3 region has 13 residues. Per the germline V gene, CDR1 is LGHDT and CDR2 is YNNKEL (reference sequence). CDR3 nucleotide sequence: TGTGCCAGCAGCCAAGTTCAGGGGGGTGAGCAGTTCTTC. Protein: CASSQVQGGEQFF.

The chain links TRBV20-1 to TRBJ2-7; D may correspond to TRBD1 or TRBD2 (5 bases each). This CDR3 comprises 13 residues. Germline CDR1 DFQATT, CDR2 SNEGSKA (reference sequence). The CDR3 nucleotides are TGCCGATTAGGGACGGGAAAACCCTACGAGCAGTACTTC. Amino acid sequence: CRLGTGKPYEQYF.

This clonotype was seen a few times. The rearrangement links TRBV20-1 to TRBJ2-3; no reliable D call. The CDR3 has 13 amino acids. V was trimmed by 6 bases and J by 0 bases, leaving 10 bases between them. Per the germline V gene, CDR1 is DFQATT and CDR2 is SNEGSKA (reference sequence). The CDR3 here is CSANKDSTDTQYF. The CDR3 coding sequence is TGCAGTGCGAACAAGGACAGCACAGATACGCAGTATTTT.

The chain employs TRBV6-1 and TRBJ1-1, with D possibly matching TRBD1 (6 bases). This CDR3 spans 12 amino acids. Germline V CDR1 and CDR2: MNHNS, SASEGT. V lost 5 bases and J lost 7, with 11 bases in between. The CDR3 sequence is CASSKGGGEAFF. The DNA of the CDR3 is TGTGCCAGCAGTAAAGGGGGAGGTGAAGCTTTCTTT.

The CDR3, as DNA: TGTGCCTGGAGTCCCGGCGCTATCGGCTACGAGCAGTACTTC. Translation gives CAWSPGAIGYEQYF. This chain connects TRBV30 to TRBJ2-7, with D uncertain. The germline CDR1 and CDR2 sequences are GTSNPN and SVGIG (reference sequence). Trimming shortened V by 2 bases and J by 3 bases, and 14 bases separated the two germline ends. This CDR3 is built from 14 residues.